This T cell receptor (beta chain) was recorded in a study of blood T cells in healthy people across ages. Primers used in a second PCR of roughly 6 to 12 cycles were a sample-barcoded 5' primer and a J-beta primer mix. TCRdb called the 5' RACE reads again in MiXCR, with one record for every CDR3 protein. This table holds 780,000 or so distinct CDR3 sequences, roughly 50% found once. Isolated per sample were at least 6 million PBMCs. The V end lost 10 bases, the J end lost 3 bases, and 22 bases lay between the germline ends. This CDR3 region has 15 residues. Germline V gene data show CDR1 as MDHEN and CDR2 as SYDVKM.

This receptor was taken from a man of 80 years or more in good health. Sequenced input: blood. The chain has TRBV28 and TRBJ2-7; D perhaps matches TRBD2 (6 bases). Here the CDR3 DNA reads TGTGCCACAGGTGGGGCTGGGACTGGGAACTACGAGCAGTACTTC. Amino acids: CATGGAGTGNYEQYF.